The 10 T cell receptor beta chains reported below all come from one sample, sequenced in a study of circulating and synovial CD4+ cells in juvenile arthritis. Using immunoSEQ multiplex PCR, the repertoire was profiled, and TCRdb retains in-frame clones only, with some absent. The table lists around 13,000 clones, roughly 83% of them singletons. Sequencing was carried out using CD4+ T cells from synovial fluid. The receptors derive from a human patient with juvenile idiopathic arthritis. Some clones in this sample may be carry-over from other donors' samples.

With respect to this clone: At one of its ends the junction is not consistent with the germline gene, which may arise from a read error. Within the sample, other DNA sequences also encode this same CDR3. This rearrangement joins TRBV5-6 to TRBJ2-3; 12 nucleotides agree with TRBD2. Germline V gene sequence: CDR1 SGHDT, CDR2 YYEEEE. The CDR3 consists of 16 residues. CDR3 sequence (DNA): TGTGCCAGCAGCTTGACGCCTCATTTCTCTAGCGGGGGGGCCCTGTTT. Amino acids: CASSLTPHFSSGGALF.

V usage is TRBV29-1 and J usage is TRBJ2-7; 9 nucleotides line up with TRBD1. The CDR3 is 13 amino acids. The ends lost 6 bases at V and 4 bases at J; junction bases unmatched: 7. Germline CDR1 and CDR2: SQVTM and ANQGSEA. CDR3 sequence (DNA): TGCAGCGTAAGCGGGACAGGGATTTACGAGCAGTACTTC. Protein product: CSVSGTGIYEQYF.

The V call is TRBV6-6, the J call TRBJ2-7; the match to TRBD2 covers 13 bases. Germline CDR1 MNHNY, CDR2 SVGAGI (reference sequence). The CDR3 sequence is 15 residues long. The V and J ends lost 7 bases and 2 bases, in that order; junction bases with no gene match: 5. CDR3 DNA sequence: TGTGCCAGCAAACGCACTAGCGGGGGGGCCTACGAGCAGTACTTC. It yields the protein CASKRTSGGAYEQYF.

The chain has TRBV11-2 and TRBJ2-7; TRBD2 matches at 11 bases. CDR3 length: 15 residues. J gave up 3 bases and V 2 bases, and 3 bases lay outside the gene matches. The germline gives CDR1 SGHAT, CDR2 FQNNGV. This CDR3 is CASSLLAGGIYEQYF. The CDR3 DNA is TGTGCCAGCAGCTTATTAGCGGGAGGGATCTACGAGCAGTACTTC.

This chain links TRBV6-5 with TRBJ2-2; D possibly corresponds to TRBD2 (5 bases). The CDR3 length is 14 residues. Trimming left V 0 bases short and J 5 bases short, with 7 bases between. CDR1 is MNHEY and CDR2 is SVGAGI in the germline V gene. Written as DNA, the CDR3 is TGTGCCAGCAGTTACTCGTCGGGGACCGGGGAGCTGTTTTTT. This codes for CASSYSSGTGELFF.

This clone is labeled medium-sized. This rearrangement joins TRBV19 to TRBJ2-1, with 8 bases matching TRBD1. The CDR3 has 16 amino acids. The J segment lost 9 bases and the V segment lost 4 bases, leaving 14 bases of the junction unmatched. Germline CDR1 reads LNHDA; CDR2 reads SQIVND (reference sequence). CDR3 residues: CASSKARGPVHAEQFF. The CDR3 bases are TGTGCCAGTAGTAAGGCCAGGGGGCCCGTGCATGCTGAGCAGTTCTTC.

The chain's CDR3 is CASSVGHQDYEQYF. Written as DNA, the CDR3 is TGCGCCAGCAGCGTGGGACATCAAGACTACGAGCAGTACTTC. The rearrangement joins TRBV5-1 to TRBJ2-7; TRBD1 is a possible D gene (6 bases). Between the trimmed V and J ends, which lost 4 bases and 3 bases, there was a span of 14 bases. Germline assignment: CDR1 SGHRS and CDR2 YFSETQ. The CDR3 is 14 residues long.

This clone was found a few times. The chain has TRBV29-1 and TRBJ1-2, with 7 nucleotides matching TRBD1. Germline V lookup: CDR1 SQVTM, CDR2 ANQGSEA. The CDR3 consists of 14 residues. V lost 0 bases and J lost 4; bases outside the gene matches: 5. CDR3 nucleotide sequence: TGCAGCGTTGAAGAGGAGACAGGGTCCTATGGCTACACCTTC. It codes for CSVEEETGSYGYTF.

The table lists this clone with a few counts. V usage is TRBV30 and J usage is TRBJ1-2; no clear D. The CDR3 extends over 14 amino acids. With 1 base removed from V and 7 bases from J, the gap between germline ends came to 16 bases. Germline assignment: CDR1 GTSNPN and CDR2 SVGIG (reference sequence). The CDR3 bases are TGTGCCTGGAGTGCATCGGGAGTACCGCGTGGCTACACCTTC. It encodes CAWSASGVPRGYTF.

The rearrangement joins TRBV7-2 to TRBJ2-7; 11 nucleotides agree with TRBD1. Trimming took 1 base from V and 5 from J; bases not matched to a gene: 1. The CDR3 extends over 14 amino acids. Germline-derived CDR1 and CDR2 are SGHTA and FQGNSA. The CDR3 DNA follows: TGTGCCAGCAGCTTAGAGGGACAGGGGGACGAGCAGTACGTC. This sequence encodes CASSLEGQGDEQYV.